This T cell receptor (beta chain) was recovered during a study of blood T cell repertoires in COVID-19. For the study at large: Some COVID-19 samples were acute and others convalescent; all came from the United States, Italy and Spain. Nucleic acid was either cDNA or gDNA, and it came from T cells, B-cell-depleted T cells, or PBMCs.

Authors' processing steps: Amplification of reference gene primers was used by the study to estimate nucleated cell counts. Assay used: immunoSEQ multiplex PCR; TCRdb lists only in-frame clones, some missing. That table is the source of V, J and clone size, and D and trimming were worked out from the DNA. The data show about 54,000 clones, around 84% seen once. The source is a man aged 45 to 65 with acute or convalescent COVID-19. Sequenced sample: peripheral blood.

The CDR3 nucleotides are TGTGCCAGCAGTTCAACAGGGGCCCAGCCCCAGCATTTT. It translates to CASSSTGAQPQHF. The V gene is TRBV6-5, the J gene TRBJ1-5; TRBD1 aligns across 7 bases. The V segment lost 4 bases and the J segment 7 bases; nucleotides outside the gene matches: 4. The germline V gene has CDR1 MNHEY and CDR2 SVGAGI. The CDR3 totals 13 residues.